What follows is one TCR beta chain and its context. The Seattle site enrolled patients during active infection and followed them longitudinally. As handled by the study authors: Amplifying reference gene primers gave estimates of nucleated cell counts. Sequenced by immunoSEQ multiplex PCR; TCRdb stores in-frame clones only, minus some. The V and J calls and clone size come from that table; D and trimming were worked out from the DNA. The table includes 250,000 to 350,000 clones, 75% to 90% detected once. This sample was taken from a study of blood T cell repertoires in COVID-19. Study summary: T cells, B-cell-depleted T cells, or PBMCs provided the cDNA or gDNA that served as material.

Looked up from germline, CDR1 is LGHDT and CDR2 is YNNKEL (reference sequence). Trimming pared 4 bases from V and 5 bases from J, leaving 8 bases between. The CDR3 loop spans 12 amino acids. This chain joins TRBV3-1 (or the pseudogene TRBV3-2) and TRBJ2-5, with no clear D. The material sequenced was peripheral blood. The sequence derives from a woman aged 65 to 85 with COVID-19, enrolled during active disease. CDR3 sequence (DNA): TGTGCCAGCAGCCCCGAAACTGAGACCCAGTACTTC. Amino acid sequence: CASSPETETQYF.